These 26 T cell receptor beta chains originate from one sample sequenced in a study of blood T cell repertoires in COVID-19. Libraries were prepared by immunoSEQ multiplex PCR; TCRdb keeps only in-frame clonotypes and omits some of them. The data contain some 280,000 clones, around four fifths of them singletons. Specimen: peripheral blood. The receptors here all came from a woman in her forties or fifties with active or convalescent COVID-19.

The chain links TRBV6-5 to TRBJ1-1; D remains ambiguous. In germline, CDR1 is MNHEY, CDR2 SVGAGI. V was shortened by 2 bases and J by 0 bases, with 7 bases between the two germline ends. This CDR3 has 14 amino acids. CDR3 nucleotides: TGTGCCAGCAGTTACGGGAGCATGAACACTGAAGCTTTCTTT. Protein product: CASSYGSMNTEAFF.

This chain links TRBV6-1 with TRBJ1-2; D not certain. CDR3 length: 14 amino acids. Germline CDR1 is MNHNS and CDR2 is SASEGT. Deletions cut 2 bases from V and 7 bases from J, with 14 bases between. DNA of the CDR3: TGTGCCAGCAGTGAACTGGTCACTTCTAGTGGCTACACCTTC. Its protein is CASSELVTSSGYTF.

J is TRBJ1-5 and V is TRBV28; tentative D call: TRBD1 (6 bases). The CDR3 consists of 17 residues. From germline, CDR1 is MDHEN and CDR2 SYDVKM. The ends were cut back, 4 bases at V and 0 bases at J, with 16 bases in the middle. CDR3 amino acids: CASSSFTAGVSNQPQHF. The CDR3 coding sequence is TGTGCCAGCAGTTCATTTACAGCAGGGGTTAGCAATCAGCCCCAGCATTTT.

The CDR3 spells CASSIGQGKYF. The CDR3 nucleotides are TGTGCCAGTAGTATAGGACAGGGGAAGTACTTC. The rearrangement joins TRBV19 to TRBJ2-7; 8 bases agree with TRBD1. Germline V CDR1 and CDR2: LNHDA, SQIVND (reference sequence). This CDR3 contains 11 residues. The trim removed 1 base at V and 11 bases at J, leaving 1 base unmatched.

As DNA, the CDR3 is TGTGCCAGCAGCCAAGGGGGAGCCTTCTTCTCCTATAATTCACCCCTCCACTTT. Protein product: CASSQGGAFFSYNSPLHF. This chain links TRBV14 with TRBJ1-6; no definite D call. Germline V gives CDR1 SGHDN, CDR2 FVKESK. Trimming removed 1 base at V and 0 bases at J, with 13 bases between. This CDR3 region has 18 residues.

This CDR3 is CASSLDLGGYTF. Here the CDR3 DNA reads TGTGCCAGCAGCTTAGATCTCGGTGGCTACACCTTC. This rearrangement joins TRBV7-2 to TRBJ1-2; no firm D call. This CDR3 has 12 residues. Trimming cost V 1 base and J 7 bases, with 7 bases left between them. Germline V gene lookup returns CDR1 SGHTA and CDR2 FQGNSA. The full variable domain, rest sourced from reference TRBV7-2 and TRBJ1-2, is GAGVSQSPSNKVTEKGKDVELRCDPISGHTALYWYRQSLGQGLEFLIYFQGNSAPDKSGLPSDRFSAERTGGSVSTLTIQRTQQEDSAVYLCASSLDLGGYTFGSGTRLTVV.

The V and J genes are TRBV28 and TRBJ1-3; 7 bases agree with TRBD1. V lost 6 bases, J lost 3 bases, and 8 bases stayed unmatched. CDR1 MDHEN and CDR2 SYDVKM come from the germline V gene. The CDR3 runs to 15 residues. The CDR3 region is CASRSGGLDGNTIYF. The CDR3 region has the DNA TGTGCCAGCAGGTCAGGGGGGTTGGATGGAAACACCATATATTTT. Variable domain in full (rest from reference TRBV28 and TRBJ1-3): DVKVTQSSRYLVKRTGEKVFLECVQDMDHENMFWYRQDPGLGLRLIYFSYDVKMKEKGDIPEGYSVSREKKERFSLILESASTNQTSMYLCASRSGGLDGNTIYFGEGSWLTVV.

The V and J genes are TRBV5-1 and TRBJ1-1, with 7 bases that match TRBD1. Germline CDR1 is SGHRS and CDR2 is YFSETQ. The V and J ends lost 0 bases and 0 bases, in that order; junction bases with no gene match: 5. The length of the CDR3 is 16 residues. Here the CDR3 DNA reads TGCGCCAGCAGCTTGGGGCAGGGGGTGATGAACACTGAAGCTTTCTTT. It translates to CASSLGQGVMNTEAFF.

The chain is built from TRBV11-2 and TRBJ1-2; no reliable D call. Trimming took off 5 bases at V and 8 bases at J, with 15 bases between the two ends. The CDR3 has 13 amino acids. Germline assignment: CDR1 SGHAT and CDR2 FQNNGV. The CDR3 nucleotides read TGTGCCAGCAGCCAATTCCGGGGATCGGGCTACACCTTC. Protein product: CASSQFRGSGYTF.

This clone was observed a handful of times. The CDR3 nucleotides read TGCGCCAGCAGCCGGACTAGGGCCCTATGGGAGACCCAGTACTTC. It yields the protein CASSRTRALWETQYF. The chain couples TRBV5-1 to TRBJ2-5, with 7 bases matching TRBD2. CDR3 size: 15 residues. Per the germline V gene, CDR1 is SGHRS and CDR2 is YFSETQ. With V trimmed by 4 bases and J by 5 bases, 11 bases remained unmatched.

The genes are TRBV29-1 and TRBJ2-1; the match to TRBD2 covers 8 bases. The germline V gene encodes CDR1 SQVTM and CDR2 ANQGSEA. This CDR3 comprises 14 residues. Trimming took 2 bases from V and 5 from J; bases not matched to a gene: 5. In DNA, the CDR3 is TGCAGCGTTGAAACCGGGAGGGCGAACAATGAGCAGTTCTTC. Translating it yields CSVETGRANNEQFF.

This rearrangement joins TRBV6-5 to TRBJ2-7, with D unclear. The germline V gene encodes CDR1 MNHEY and CDR2 SVGAGI. V shed 0 bases and J shed 3 bases, with 6 bases lying between them. CDR3 length: 13 amino acids. CDR3 protein: CASSYSTGYEQYF. The CDR3 nucleotides are TGTGCCAGCAGTTACTCGACGGGCTACGAGCAGTACTTC.

The rearrangement links TRBV15 to TRBJ1-4, with D maybe TRBD1 (5 bases). V was clipped by 8 bases and J by 8 bases, with 18 bases between them. The CDR3 sequence is 14 residues long. Germline V gene data show CDR1 as LNHNV and CDR2 as YYDKDF (reference sequence). The CDR3 is CATRRTVRGEKLFF. In DNA, the CDR3 is TGTGCCACCCGAAGGACCGTACGGGGGGAAAAACTGTTTTTT.

This clone was observed a single time. The J gene is TRBJ1-2, the V gene TRBV27, with a weak D call TRBD1 (5 bases). The CDR3 length is 17 residues. The V gene lost 4 bases and the J gene lost 8 bases, with 26 bases spanning the gap. From germline, CDR1 is MNHEY and CDR2 SMNVEV (reference sequence). CDR3 nucleotide sequence: TGTGCCAGCAGTTCCCAAAACAAGCAGGGTAGGATTAAGGGCTACACCTTC. Its protein product is CASSSQNKQGRIKGYTF.

The chain recombines TRBV3-1 (or the pseudogene TRBV3-2) with TRBJ2-1, with 11 bases that match TRBD2. The CDR3 extends over 16 amino acids. V dropped 2 bases and J dropped 3; count of bases not matched to a gene: 3. Germline CDR1 reads LGHDT; CDR2 reads YNNKEL (reference sequence). As DNA, the CDR3 is TGTGCCAGCAGCCAACCTAGCGGGAGGTTCTACAATGAGCAGTTCTTC. Its protein is CASSQPSGRFYNEQFF.

This chain joins TRBV28 and TRBJ1-1; weak D call: TRBD1 (6 bases). V lost 8 bases, J lost 1 base, and 17 bases lay in between. This CDR3 spans 15 amino acids. Germline loops: CDR1 MDHEN, CDR2 SYDVKM. The chain's CDR3 is CASPSPLGANTEAFF. CDR3 coding DNA: TGTGCCAGCCCTTCCCCATTGGGGGCGAACACTGAAGCTTTCTTT.

This chain links TRBV7-2 with TRBJ1-2; 8 bases are shared with TRBD1. Germline values: CDR1 SGHTA, CDR2 FQGNSA. The CDR3 covers 13 residues. The V segment lost 5 bases and the J segment 8 bases; nucleotides outside the gene matches: 7. The CDR3 reads CASSPRTGSGYTF. CDR3 DNA sequence: TGTGCCAGCAGCCCTCGGACAGGGTCGGGCTACACCTTC. The entire variable domain, with the rest obtained from reference TRBV7-2 and TRBJ1-2, is as follows: GAGVSQSPSNKVTEKGKDVELRCDPISGHTALYWYRQSLGQGLEFLIYFQGNSAPDKSGLPSDRFSAERTGGSVSTLTIQRTQQEDSAVYLCASSPRTGSGYTFGSGTRLTVV.

The CDR3 region is CASSDWTGFHYGYTF. CDR3 DNA sequence: TGTGCCAGCAGTGACTGGACAGGGTTCCACTATGGCTACACCTTC. The J gene is TRBJ1-2, the V gene TRBV28; 8 bases are shared with TRBD1. CDR1 and CDR2 from the germline V gene are MDHEN and SYDVKM. The V segment lost 5 bases and the J segment 3 bases; nucleotides outside the gene matches: 8. This CDR3 region has 15 residues.

Notes on this clone: Other nucleotide sequences in the sample specify the same CDR3. This chain links TRBV20-1 with TRBJ2-5; tentative D call: TRBD1 (6 bases). This CDR3 spans 11 amino acids. Trimming pared 2 bases from V and 5 bases from J, leaving 6 bases between. Germline CDR1 DFQATT, CDR2 SNEGSKA (reference sequence). CDR3 sequence: CSARQGETQYF. The CDR3, as DNA: TGCAGTGCTAGACAGGGGGAGACCCAGTACTTC.

The rearrangement links TRBV30 to TRBJ1-1, with D uncertain. Germline-derived CDR1 and CDR2 are GTSNPN and SVGIG (reference sequence). V gave up 0 bases and J gave up 8 bases, with 28 bases separating them. This CDR3 spans 18 amino acids. DNA of the CDR3: TGTGCCTGGAGTGTACCCCAATCTTGGGCGAACGACATTTCGGAAGCTTTCTTT. It codes for CAWSVPQSWANDISEAFF.

V is TRBV6-1 and J is TRBJ2-2; 12 bases are a match to TRBD2. The CDR3 has 18 amino acids. Trimming at V came to 4 bases and at J to 4 bases, leaving 10 bases not matched to a gene. From germline, CDR1 is MNHNS and CDR2 SASEGT. The CDR3 DNA reads as TGTGCCAGCAGTGGGACCCTAGCGGGAGGGCCAGGCACCGGGGAGCTGTTTTTT. Amino acid sequence: CASSGTLAGGPGTGELFF.

The chain links TRBV5-1 to TRBJ2-3, with TRBD2 identical over 10 bases. With 4 bases clipped from V and 2 bases from J, the junction kept 10 bases outside the gene matches. This CDR3 region has 17 residues. CDR1 is SGHRS and CDR2 is YFSETQ in the germline V gene. The CDR3 is CASSKRTSGPITDTQYF. Here the CDR3 DNA reads TGCGCCAGCAGCAAGAGGACTAGCGGACCTATCACAGATACGCAGTATTTT.

The chain links TRBV12-3 or TRBV12-4 to TRBJ2-1; D is unclear. This CDR3 is built from 12 residues. Trimming left V 6 bases short and J 5 bases short, with 8 bases between. CDR3 DNA sequence: TGTGCCAGCAGAATCAGTGACAATGAGCAGTTCTTC. Its translation: CASRISDNEQFF.

This sequence joins TRBV5-1 and TRBJ1-5, with D maybe TRBD1 (6 bases). There are 15 residues in the CDR3. V dropped 0 bases and J dropped 3 bases, with 10 bases sitting between them. CDR1 and CDR2 from the germline V gene are SGHRS and YFSETQ. The chain's CDR3 is CASSLGDTTNQPQHF. In nucleotides, the CDR3 is TGCGCCAGCAGCTTGGGGGACACCACCAATCAGCCCCAGCATTTT. Based on the CDR3 plus reference TRBV5-1 and TRBJ1-5, the full variable domain is KAGVTQTPRYLIKTRGQQVTLSCSPISGHRSVSWYQQTPGQGLQFLFEYFSETQRNKGNFPGRFSGRQFSNSRSEMNVSTLELGDSALYLCASSLGDTTNQPQHFGDGTRLSIL.

The gene calls are TRBV18 and TRBJ1-1; no definite D call. Germline V gene sequence: CDR1 KGHSH, CDR2 LQKENI. Trimming removed 3 bases at V and 0 bases at J, with 14 bases between. The CDR3 sequence is 16 residues long. The CDR3 region is CASSPRLSVVNTEAFF. The DNA for the CDR3 is TGTGCCAGCTCACCGCGGCTCTCTGTGGTGAACACTGAAGCTTTCTTT.

Here the CDR3 DNA reads TGCGCCAGCACCTCGAGTGGGAACACTGAAGCTTTCTTT. This translates into CASTSSGNTEAFF. This sequence joins TRBV5-1 and TRBJ1-1, with D uncertain. This CDR3 is 13 amino acids long. The germline V gene encodes CDR1 SGHRS and CDR2 YFSETQ. The V end lost 6 bases, the J end lost 1 base, and 10 bases lay between the germline ends. The complete variable domain, with remaining parts taken from reference TRBV5-1 and TRBJ1-1, reads KAGVTQTPRYLIKTRGQQVTLSCSPISGHRSVSWYQQTPGQGLQFLFEYFSETQRNKGNFPGRFSGRQFSNSRSEMNVSTLELGDSALYLCASTSSGNTEAFFGQGTRLTVV.